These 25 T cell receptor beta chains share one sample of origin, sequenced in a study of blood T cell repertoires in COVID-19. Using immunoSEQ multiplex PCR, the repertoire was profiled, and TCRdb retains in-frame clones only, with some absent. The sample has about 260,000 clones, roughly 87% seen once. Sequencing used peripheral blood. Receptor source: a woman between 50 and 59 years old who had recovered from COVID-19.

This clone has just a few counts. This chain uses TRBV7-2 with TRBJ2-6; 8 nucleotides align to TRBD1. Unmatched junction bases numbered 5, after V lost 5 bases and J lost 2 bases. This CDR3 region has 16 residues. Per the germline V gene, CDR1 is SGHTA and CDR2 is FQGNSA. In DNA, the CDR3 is TGTGCCAGCAGCCCTTCAGGGGGCACTGGGGCCAACGTCCTGACTTTC. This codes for CASSPSGGTGANVLTF.

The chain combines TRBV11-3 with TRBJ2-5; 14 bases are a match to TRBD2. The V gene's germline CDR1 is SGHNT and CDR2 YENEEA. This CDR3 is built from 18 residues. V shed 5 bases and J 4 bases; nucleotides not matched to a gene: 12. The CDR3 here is CASSRGLAGGKTGETQYF. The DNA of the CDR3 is TGTGCCAGCAGCCGAGGACTAGCGGGGGGCAAAACGGGAGAGACCCAGTACTTC.

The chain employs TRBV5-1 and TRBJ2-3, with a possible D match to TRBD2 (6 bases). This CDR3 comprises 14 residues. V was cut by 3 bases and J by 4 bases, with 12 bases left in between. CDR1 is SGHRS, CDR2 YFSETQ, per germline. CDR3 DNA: TGCGCCAGCAGCTACGGGGGATCGCCAGATACGCAGTATTTT. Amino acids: CASSYGGSPDTQYF.

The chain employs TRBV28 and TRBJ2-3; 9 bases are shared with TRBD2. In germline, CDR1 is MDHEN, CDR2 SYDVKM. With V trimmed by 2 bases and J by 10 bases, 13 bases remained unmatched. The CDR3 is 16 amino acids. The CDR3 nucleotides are TGTGCCAGCAGTTTAGGGCTAGCGGGACTCCCAATGGCGCAGTATTTT. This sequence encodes CASSLGLAGLPMAQYF.

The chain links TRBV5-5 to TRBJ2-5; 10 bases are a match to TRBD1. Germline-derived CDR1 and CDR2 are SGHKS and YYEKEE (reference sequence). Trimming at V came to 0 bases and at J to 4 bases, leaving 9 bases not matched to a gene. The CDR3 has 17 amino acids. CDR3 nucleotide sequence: TGTGCCAGCAGCTTGGGGACAGGGGGATTTTTGGGAGAGACCCAGTACTTC. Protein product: CASSLGTGGFLGETQYF. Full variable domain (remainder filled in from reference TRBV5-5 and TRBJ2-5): DAGVTQSPTHLIKTRGQQVTLRCSPISGHKSVSWYQQVLGQGPQFIFQYYEKEERGRGNFPDRFSARQFPNYSSELNVNALLLGDSALYLCASSLGTGGFLGETQYFGPGTRLLVL.

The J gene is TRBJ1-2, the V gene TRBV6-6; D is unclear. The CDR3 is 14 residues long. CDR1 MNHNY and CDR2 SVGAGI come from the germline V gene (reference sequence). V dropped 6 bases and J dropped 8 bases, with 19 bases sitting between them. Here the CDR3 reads CASRTGGYSEGYTF. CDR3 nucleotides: TGTGCCAGCAGAACCGGCGGATATTCGGAAGGCTACACCTTC.

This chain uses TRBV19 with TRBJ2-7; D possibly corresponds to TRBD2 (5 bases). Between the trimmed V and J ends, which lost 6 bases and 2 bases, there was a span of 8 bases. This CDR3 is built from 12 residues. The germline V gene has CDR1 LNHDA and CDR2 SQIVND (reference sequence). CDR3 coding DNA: TGTGCCAGTAGAGGACTGACCTACGAGCAGTACTTC. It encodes CASRGLTYEQYF.

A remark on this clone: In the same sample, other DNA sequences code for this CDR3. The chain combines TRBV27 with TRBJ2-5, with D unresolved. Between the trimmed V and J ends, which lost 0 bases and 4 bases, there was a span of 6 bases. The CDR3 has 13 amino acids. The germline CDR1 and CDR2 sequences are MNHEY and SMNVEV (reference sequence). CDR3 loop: CASSLSGRETQYF. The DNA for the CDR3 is TGTGCCAGCAGTTTATCCGGTAGAGAGACCCAGTACTTC.

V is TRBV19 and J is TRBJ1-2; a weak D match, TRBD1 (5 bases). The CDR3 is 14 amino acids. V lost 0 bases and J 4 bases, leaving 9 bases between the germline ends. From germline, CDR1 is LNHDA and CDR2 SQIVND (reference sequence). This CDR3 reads CASSIDLGLYGYTF. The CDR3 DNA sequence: TGTGCCAGTAGTATAGATCTGGGACTCTATGGCTACACCTTC.

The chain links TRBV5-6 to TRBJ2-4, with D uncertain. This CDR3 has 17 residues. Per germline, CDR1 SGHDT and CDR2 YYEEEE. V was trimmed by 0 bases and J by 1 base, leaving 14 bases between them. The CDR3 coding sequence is TGTGCCAGCAGCTTGGGGGCAGCCTATGCCGCCAAAAACATTCAGTACTTC. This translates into CASSLGAAYAAKNIQYF.

The CDR3, as DNA: TGTGCCAGCAGCTTTCCCACTAGGGGGGGTCAGTACTTC. Its protein is CASSFPTRGGQYF. The chain couples TRBV5-8 to TRBJ2-4; TRBD2 might be the D (7 bases). CDR3 length: 13 residues. Germline V CDR1 and CDR2: SGHTS, YDEGEE. V lost 2 bases to trimming and J lost 12 bases, with 15 bases between them.

The chain's CDR3 is CASSLKAGRQTYGYTF. DNA for the CDR3: TGTGCCAGCAGTTTAAAAGCGGGGAGGCAGACCTATGGCTACACCTTC. The rearrangement links TRBV27 to TRBJ1-2; D gene ambiguous. Germline-derived CDR1 and CDR2 are MNHEY and SMNVEV (reference sequence). V was pared by 2 bases and J by 4 bases, with 17 bases between. This CDR3 has 16 residues.

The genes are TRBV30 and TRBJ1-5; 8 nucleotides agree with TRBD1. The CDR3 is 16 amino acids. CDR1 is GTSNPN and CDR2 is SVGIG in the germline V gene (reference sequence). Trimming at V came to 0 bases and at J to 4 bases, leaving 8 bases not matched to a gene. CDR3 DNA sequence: TGTGCCTGGAGTGTACGGGCAGGGGGCGGGAATCAGCCCCAGCATTTT. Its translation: CAWSVRAGGGNQPQHF. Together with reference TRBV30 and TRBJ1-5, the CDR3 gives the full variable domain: SQTIHQWPATLVQPVGSPLSLECTVEGTSNPNLYWYRQAAGRGLQLLFYSVGIGQISSEVPQNLSASRPQDRQFILSSKKLLLSDSGFYLCAWSVRAGGGNQPQHFGDGTRLSIL.

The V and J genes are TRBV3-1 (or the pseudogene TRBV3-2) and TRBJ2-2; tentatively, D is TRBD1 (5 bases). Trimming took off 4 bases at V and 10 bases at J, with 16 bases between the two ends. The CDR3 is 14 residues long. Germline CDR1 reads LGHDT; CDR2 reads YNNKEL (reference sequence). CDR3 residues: CASSLTAGEEELFF. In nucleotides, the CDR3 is TGTGCCAGCAGCCTGACAGCCGGTGAGGAGGAGCTGTTTTTT.

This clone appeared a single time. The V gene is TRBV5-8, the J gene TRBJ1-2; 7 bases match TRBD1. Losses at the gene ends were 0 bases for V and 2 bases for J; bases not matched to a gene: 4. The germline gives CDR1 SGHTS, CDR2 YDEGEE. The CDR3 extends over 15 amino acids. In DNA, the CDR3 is TGTGCCAGCAGCTTGGCCCCGACAGGGAACTATGGCTACACCTTC. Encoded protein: CASSLAPTGNYGYTF.

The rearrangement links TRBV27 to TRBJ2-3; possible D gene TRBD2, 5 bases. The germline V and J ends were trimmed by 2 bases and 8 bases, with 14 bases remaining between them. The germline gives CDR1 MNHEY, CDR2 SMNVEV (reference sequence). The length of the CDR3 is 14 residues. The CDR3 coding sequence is TGTGCCAGCAGTTTACAATCCGGACTGGGTACGCAGTATTTT. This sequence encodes CASSLQSGLGTQYF.

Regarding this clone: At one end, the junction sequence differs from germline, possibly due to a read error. Written as DNA, the CDR3 is TGTGCGAGTACAGGGAAATGGAATCAGCCCCAGCATTTT. Residues: CASTGKWNQPQHF. V and J are TRBV19 and TRBJ1-5, with D possibly TRBD1 on 6 matching bases. Germline V gene sequence: CDR1 LNHDA, CDR2 SQIVND (reference sequence). The CDR3 runs to 13 residues.

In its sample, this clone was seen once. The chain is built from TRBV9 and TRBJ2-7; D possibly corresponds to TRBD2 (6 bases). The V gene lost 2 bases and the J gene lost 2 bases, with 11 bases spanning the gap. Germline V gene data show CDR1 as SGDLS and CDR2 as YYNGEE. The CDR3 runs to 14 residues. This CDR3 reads CASSVSSEPYEQYF. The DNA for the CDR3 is TGTGCCAGCAGCGTTTCTAGCGAGCCCTACGAGCAGTACTTC.

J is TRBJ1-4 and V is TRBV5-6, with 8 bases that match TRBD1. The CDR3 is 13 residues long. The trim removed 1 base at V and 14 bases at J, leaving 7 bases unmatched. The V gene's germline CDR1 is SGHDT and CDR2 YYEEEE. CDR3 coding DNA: TGTGCCAGCAGCTTGCGACAGGGGTCAATCCTGTTTTTT. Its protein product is CASSLRQGSILFF.

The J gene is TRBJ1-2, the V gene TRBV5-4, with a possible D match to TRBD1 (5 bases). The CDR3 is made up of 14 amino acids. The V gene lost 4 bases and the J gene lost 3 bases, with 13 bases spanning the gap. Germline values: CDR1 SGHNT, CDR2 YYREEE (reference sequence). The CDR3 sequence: CASSLELGDYGYTF. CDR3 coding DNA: TGTGCCAGCAGCCTGGAGCTAGGGGACTATGGCTACACCTTC.

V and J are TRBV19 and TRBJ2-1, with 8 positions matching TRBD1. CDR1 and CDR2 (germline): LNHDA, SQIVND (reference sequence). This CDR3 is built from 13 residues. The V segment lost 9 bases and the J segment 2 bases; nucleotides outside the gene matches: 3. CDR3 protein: CASTGGPYNEQFF. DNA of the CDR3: TGTGCCAGCACAGGGGGTCCCTACAATGAGCAGTTCTTC. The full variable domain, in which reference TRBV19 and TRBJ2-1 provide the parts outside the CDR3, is DGGITQSPKYLFRKEGQNVTLSCEQNLNHDAMYWYRQDPGQGLRLIYYSQIVNDFQKGDIAEGYSVSREKKESFPLTVTSAQKNPTAFYLCASTGGPYNEQFFGPGTRLTVL.

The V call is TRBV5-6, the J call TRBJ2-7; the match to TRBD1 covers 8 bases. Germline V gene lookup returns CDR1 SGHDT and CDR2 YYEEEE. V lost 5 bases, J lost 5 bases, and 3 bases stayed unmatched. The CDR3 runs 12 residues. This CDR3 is CASRTTGDEQYF. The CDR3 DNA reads TGTGCCAGCAGAACGACAGGGGACGAGCAGTACTTC.

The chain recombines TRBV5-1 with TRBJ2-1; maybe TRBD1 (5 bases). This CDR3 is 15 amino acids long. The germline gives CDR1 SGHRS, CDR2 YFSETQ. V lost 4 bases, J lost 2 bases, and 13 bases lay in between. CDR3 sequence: CASSTQGATYNEQFF. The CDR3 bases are TGCGCCAGCAGCACCCAGGGTGCGACCTACAATGAGCAGTTCTTC.

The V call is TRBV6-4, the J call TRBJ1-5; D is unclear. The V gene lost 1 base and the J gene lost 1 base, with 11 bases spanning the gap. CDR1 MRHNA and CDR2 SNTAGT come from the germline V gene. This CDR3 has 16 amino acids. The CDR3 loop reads CASSDWRARSNQPQHF. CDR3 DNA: TGTGCCAGCAGTGACTGGAGGGCAAGGAGCAATCAGCCCCAGCATTTT.

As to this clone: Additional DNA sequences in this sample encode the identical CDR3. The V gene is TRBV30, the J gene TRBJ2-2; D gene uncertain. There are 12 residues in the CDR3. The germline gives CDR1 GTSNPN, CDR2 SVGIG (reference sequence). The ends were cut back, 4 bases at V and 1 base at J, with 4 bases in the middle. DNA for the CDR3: TGTGCCTGGACCGGGAACACCGGGGAGCTGTTTTTT. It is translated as CAWTGNTGELFF.